The sample holds a few counts of the clone carrying this T cell receptor beta chain. The entry originates in a study of shared T cell receptors in the human thymus. Some clones are missing from TCRdb's copy, which holds only in-frame ones; the method was immunoSEQ multiplex PCR. The data show 600,000 or so clones, around 87% seen once. Between the trimmed V and J ends, which lost 7 bases and 7 bases, there was a span of 19 bases. There are 14 residues in the CDR3. Germline V gene data show CDR1 as MDHEN and CDR2 as SYDVKM. This same sample was also part of a study on human thymus T cells. That report notes: During corrective heart surgery, resections were taken, and the thymus tissue came from them. Repertoires from thymus and blood appeared to show biased V and J gene usage.

The chain recombines TRBV28 with TRBJ1-2, with D uncertain. The clonotype was recovered from a boy under three years old with a congenital heart defect. The sequencing input was thymocytes. The CDR3 nucleotides are TGTGCCAGCAATCGAGGGCCCTCAGTGCGTGGCTACACCTTC. Encoded protein: CASNRGPSVRGYTF.